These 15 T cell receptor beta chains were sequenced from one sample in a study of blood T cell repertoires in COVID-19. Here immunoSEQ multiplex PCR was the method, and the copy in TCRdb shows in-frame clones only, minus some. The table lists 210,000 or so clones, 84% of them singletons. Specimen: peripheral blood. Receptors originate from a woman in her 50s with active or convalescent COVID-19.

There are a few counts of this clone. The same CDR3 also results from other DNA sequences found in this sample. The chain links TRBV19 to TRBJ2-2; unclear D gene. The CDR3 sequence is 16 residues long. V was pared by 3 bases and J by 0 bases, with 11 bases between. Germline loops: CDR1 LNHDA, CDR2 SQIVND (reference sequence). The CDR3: CASSILGSANTGELFF. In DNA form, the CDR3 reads TGTGCCAGTAGTATCCTAGGCAGCGCGAACACCGGGGAGCTGTTTTTT.

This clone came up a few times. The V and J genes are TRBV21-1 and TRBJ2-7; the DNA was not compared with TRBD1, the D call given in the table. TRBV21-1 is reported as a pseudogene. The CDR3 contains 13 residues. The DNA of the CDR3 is TGTGCCAGCAGCAAAGACGCCAGTGTCGAGCAGTACGTC. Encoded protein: CASSKDASVEQYV.

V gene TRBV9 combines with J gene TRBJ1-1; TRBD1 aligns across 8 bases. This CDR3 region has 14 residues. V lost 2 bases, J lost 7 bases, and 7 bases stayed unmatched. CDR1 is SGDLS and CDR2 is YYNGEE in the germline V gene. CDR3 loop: CASSVGQGEIEAFF. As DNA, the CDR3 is TGTGCCAGCAGCGTCGGACAGGGAGAGATTGAAGCTTTCTTT.

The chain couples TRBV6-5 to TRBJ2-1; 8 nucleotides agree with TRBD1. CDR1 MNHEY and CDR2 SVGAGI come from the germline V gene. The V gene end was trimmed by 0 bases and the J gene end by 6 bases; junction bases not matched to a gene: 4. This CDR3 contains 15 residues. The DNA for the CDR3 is TGTGCCAGCAGTTACTCCGGACAGGGTGGCAATGAGCAGTTCTTC. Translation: CASSYSGQGGNEQFF.

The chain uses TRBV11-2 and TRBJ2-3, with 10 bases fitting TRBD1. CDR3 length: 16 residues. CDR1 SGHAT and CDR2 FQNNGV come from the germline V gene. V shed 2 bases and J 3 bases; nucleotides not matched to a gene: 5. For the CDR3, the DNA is TGTGCCAGCAGCTTATCGGGACAGGGGACGACAGATACGCAGTATTTT. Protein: CASSLSGQGTTDTQYF.

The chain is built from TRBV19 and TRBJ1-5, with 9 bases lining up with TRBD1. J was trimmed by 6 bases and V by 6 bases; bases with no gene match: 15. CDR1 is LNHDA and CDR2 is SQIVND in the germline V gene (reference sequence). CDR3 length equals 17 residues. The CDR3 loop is CASRVGQGDAWGQPQHF. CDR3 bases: TGTGCCAGTAGGGTGGGACAGGGAGATGCATGGGGTCAGCCCCAGCATTTT.

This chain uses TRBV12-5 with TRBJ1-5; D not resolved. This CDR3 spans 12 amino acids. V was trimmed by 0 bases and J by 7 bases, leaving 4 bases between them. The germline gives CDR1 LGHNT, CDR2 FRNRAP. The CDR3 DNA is TGTGCTAGTGGTTTGGTTCGGCAGCCCCAGCATTTT. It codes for CASGLVRQPQHF.

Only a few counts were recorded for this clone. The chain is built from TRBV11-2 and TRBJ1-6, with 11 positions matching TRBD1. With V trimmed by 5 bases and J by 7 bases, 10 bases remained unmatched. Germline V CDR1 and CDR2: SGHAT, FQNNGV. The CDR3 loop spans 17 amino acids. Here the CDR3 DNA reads TGTGCCAGCAGCGTAAATAGCGGGACAGGGGGGAATTCACCCCTCCACTTT. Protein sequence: CASSVNSGTGGNSPLHF.

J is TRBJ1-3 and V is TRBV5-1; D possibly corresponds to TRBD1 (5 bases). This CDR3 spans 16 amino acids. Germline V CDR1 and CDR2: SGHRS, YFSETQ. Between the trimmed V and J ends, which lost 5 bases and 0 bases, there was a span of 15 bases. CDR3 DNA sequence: TGCGCCAGCAGTTGGGGCGCCCTCGCCTCTGGAAACACCATATATTTT. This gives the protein CASSWGALASGNTIYF.

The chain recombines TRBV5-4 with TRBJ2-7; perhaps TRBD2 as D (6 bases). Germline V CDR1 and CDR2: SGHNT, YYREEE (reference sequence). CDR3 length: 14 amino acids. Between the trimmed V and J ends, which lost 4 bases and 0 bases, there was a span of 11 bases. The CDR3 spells CASSQVGSSYEQYF. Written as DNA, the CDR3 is TGTGCCAGCAGCCAGGTCGGGAGCTCCTACGAGCAGTACTTC. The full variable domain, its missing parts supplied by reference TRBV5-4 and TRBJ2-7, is ETGVTQSPTHLIKTRGQQVTLRCSSQSGHNTVSWYQQALGQGPQFIFQYYREEENGRGNFPPRFSGLQFPNYSSELNVNALELDDSALYLCASSQVGSSYEQYFGPGTRLTVT.

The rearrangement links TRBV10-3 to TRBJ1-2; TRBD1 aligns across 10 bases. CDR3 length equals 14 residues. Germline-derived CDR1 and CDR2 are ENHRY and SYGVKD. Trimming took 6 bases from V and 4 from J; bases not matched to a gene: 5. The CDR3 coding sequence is TGTGCCATCAGGTCGACAGGGGGCAGCTATGGCTACACCTTC. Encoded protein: CAIRSTGGSYGYTF.

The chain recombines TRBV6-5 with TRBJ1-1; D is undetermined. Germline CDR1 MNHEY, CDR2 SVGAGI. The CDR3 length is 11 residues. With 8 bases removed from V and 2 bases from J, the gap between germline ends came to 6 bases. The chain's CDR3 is CASRGNTEAFF. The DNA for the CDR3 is TGTGCCAGCCGAGGTAACACTGAAGCTTTCTTT.

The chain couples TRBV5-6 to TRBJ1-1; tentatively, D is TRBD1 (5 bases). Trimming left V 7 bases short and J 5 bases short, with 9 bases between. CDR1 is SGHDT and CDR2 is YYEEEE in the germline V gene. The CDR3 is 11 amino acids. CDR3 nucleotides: TGTGCCAGCGGGGCGACTACTGAAGCTTTCTTT. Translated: CASGATTEAFF.

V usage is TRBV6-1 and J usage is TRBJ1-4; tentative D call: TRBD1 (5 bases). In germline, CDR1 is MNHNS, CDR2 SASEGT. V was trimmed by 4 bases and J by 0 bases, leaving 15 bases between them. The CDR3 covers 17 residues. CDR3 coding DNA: TGTGCCAGCAGTGCCCGGGGGGGAGGTGCAACTAATGAAAAACTGTTTTTT. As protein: CASSARGGGATNEKLFF.

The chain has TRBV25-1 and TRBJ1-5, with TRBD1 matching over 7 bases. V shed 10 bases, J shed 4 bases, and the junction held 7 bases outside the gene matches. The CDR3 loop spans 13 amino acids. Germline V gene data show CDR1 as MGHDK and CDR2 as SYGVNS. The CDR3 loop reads CATLGQLNQPQHF. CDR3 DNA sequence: TGTGCCACCCTGGGACAGCTAAATCAGCCCCAGCATTTT.